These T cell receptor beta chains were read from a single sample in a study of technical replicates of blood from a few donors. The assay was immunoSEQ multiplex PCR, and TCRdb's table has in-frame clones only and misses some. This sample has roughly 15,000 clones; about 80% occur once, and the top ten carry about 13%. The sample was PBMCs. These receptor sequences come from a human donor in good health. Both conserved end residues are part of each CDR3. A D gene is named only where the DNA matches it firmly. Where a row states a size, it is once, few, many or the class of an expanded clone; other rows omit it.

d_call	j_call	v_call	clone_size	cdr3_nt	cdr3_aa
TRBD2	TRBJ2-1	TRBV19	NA	TGTGCCAGTAGTATTCTGGCGGGAGTCTCGTACAATGAGCAGTTCTTC	CASSILAGVSYNEQFF
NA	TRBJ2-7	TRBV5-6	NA	TGTGCCAGCAGCTTGGGAAGAGGCGAAAACGACTACGAGCAGTACTTC	CASSLGRGENDYEQYF
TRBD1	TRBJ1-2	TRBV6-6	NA	TGTGCCAGCAGCAATACAGGGGGGCGGTATGGCTACACCTTC	CASSNTGGRYGYTF
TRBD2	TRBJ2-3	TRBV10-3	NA	TGTGCCATCAGTGAGTCGAGAGCGGGGCATTCCACAGATACGCAGTATTTT	CAISESRAGHSTDTQYF
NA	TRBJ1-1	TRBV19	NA	TGTGCCAGTAGTATGGGGACACTGAACACTGAAGCTTTCTTT	CASSMGTLNTEAFF
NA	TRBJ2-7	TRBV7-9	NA	TGTGCCAGCAGCTTAGCGCTCGGGGAGCAGTACTTC	CASSLALGEQYF
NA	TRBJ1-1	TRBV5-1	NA	TGCGCCAGCAGCTTGGAAGCCAGGGTGACTGAAGCTTTCTTT	CASSLEARVTEAFF
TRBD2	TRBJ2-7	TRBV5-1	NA	TGCGCCAGCAGCTTGACATCTAGCGGGAGACTCTCCTACGAGCAGTACTTC	CASSLTSSGRLSYEQYF
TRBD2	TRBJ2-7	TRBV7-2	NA	TGTGCCAGCAGCTTGGGGGGGATTAAATCCTACGAGCAGTACTTC	CASSLGGIKSYEQYF
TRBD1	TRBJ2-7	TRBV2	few	TGTGCCAGCAGTACGGGACAGGGGTCCTCCGAGCAGTACTTC	CASSTGQGSSEQYF
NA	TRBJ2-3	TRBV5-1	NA	TGCGCCAGCCGGATAGGCCCAGCGGGAGATACGCAGTATTTT	CASRIGPAGDTQYF
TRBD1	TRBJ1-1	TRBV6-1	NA	TGTGCCAGCAGTGAAGTGCCGGGACAGCTAACTGAAGCTTTCTTT	CASSEVPGQLTEAFF
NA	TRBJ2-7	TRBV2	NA	TGTGCCAGCAGTGAAGATTCGACAGTATACGAGCAGTACTTC	CASSEDSTVYEQYF
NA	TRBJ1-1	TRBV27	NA	TGTGCCAGCAGTTTATCGATTGGGATAGGGGGTGACACTGAAGCTTTCTTT	CASSLSIGIGGDTEAFF
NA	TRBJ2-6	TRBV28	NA	TGTGCCAGCAGTTTGGGGCAAATCTCTGGGGCCAACGTCCTGACTTTC	CASSLGQISGANVLTF
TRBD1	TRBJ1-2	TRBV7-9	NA	TGTGCCAGCAGCTTAGGGGCCGACAGGGGGCTAGGATACTATGGCTACACCTTC	CASSLGADRGLGYYGYTF
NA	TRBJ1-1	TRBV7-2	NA	TGTGCCAGCAGCTTCTCAGGGAACACTGAAGCTTTCTTT	CASSFSGNTEAFF